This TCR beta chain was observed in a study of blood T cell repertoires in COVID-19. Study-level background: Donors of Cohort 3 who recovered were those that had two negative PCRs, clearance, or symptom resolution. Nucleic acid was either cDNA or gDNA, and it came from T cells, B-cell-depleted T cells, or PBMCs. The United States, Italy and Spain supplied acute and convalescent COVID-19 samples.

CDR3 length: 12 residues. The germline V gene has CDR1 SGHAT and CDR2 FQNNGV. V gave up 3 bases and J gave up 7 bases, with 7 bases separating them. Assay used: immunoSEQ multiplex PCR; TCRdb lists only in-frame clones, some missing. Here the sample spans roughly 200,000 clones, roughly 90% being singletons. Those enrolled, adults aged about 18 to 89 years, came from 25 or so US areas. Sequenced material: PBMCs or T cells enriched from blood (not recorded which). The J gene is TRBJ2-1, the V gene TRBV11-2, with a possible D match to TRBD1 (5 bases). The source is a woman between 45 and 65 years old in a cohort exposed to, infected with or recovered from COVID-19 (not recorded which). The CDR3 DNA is TGTGCCAGCAGCTTCCCAGGGAATGAGCAGTTCTTC. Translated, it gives CASSFPGNEQFF.